Listed below are T cell receptor beta chains from one sample, sequenced in a study of T cell responses to AZD1222 COVID-19 vaccine. TCRdb keeps only in-frame clones here, not all; method: immunoSEQ multiplex PCR. The sample contains about 140,000 clones, about 92% of which appear only once. The input for sequencing was peripheral blood, taken after recovery from COVID-19. The receptors shown here come from an adult who had recovered from COVID-19. CDR3s include the opening cysteine and the closing phenylalanine or tryptophan. A D gene is named only where the DNA matches it firmly. Not every row has a clone size; where given, it reads once, few, many or a size class.

D gene	V gene	J gene	clone size	CDR3 protein	CDR3 DNA
-	TRBV10-3	TRBJ1-6	-	CAISTDTGQSPLHF	TGTGCCATCAGTACTGATACAGGGCAATCACCCCTCCACTTT
-	TRBV7-9	TRBJ2-2	-	CASSLARVKLFF	TGTGCCAGCAGCTTAGCGAGGGTTAAGCTGTTTTTT
TRBD2	TRBV28	TRBJ2-7	-	CASSFTPLGGRAYEQYF	TGTGCCAGCAGTTTTACCCCCTTGGGCGGGAGGGCCTACGAGCAGTACTTC
TRBD1	TRBV7-9	TRBJ2-7	-	CASSLVGTAAYEQYF	TGTGCCAGCAGCTTAGTCGGGACAGCTGCCTACGAGCAGTACTTC
-	TRBV27	TRBJ1-5	-	CASKRQLSDQPQHF	TGTGCCAGCAAGAGACAGCTATCCGATCAGCCCCAGCATTTT
-	TRBV6-5	TRBJ2-7	-	CASSTLDGLLRF	TGTGCCAGCAGTACCCTGGACGGTCTACTGCGCTTC
TRBD2	TRBV6-6	TRBJ2-7	-	CASSGLAGPAYEQYF	TGTGCCAGCAGCGGACTAGCGGGTCCAGCCTACGAGCAGTACTTC
-	TRBV6-6	TRBJ2-1	-	CASSSGYEQFF	TGTGCCAGCAGTTCCGGATACGAGCAGTTCTTC
-	TRBV15	TRBJ2-7	-	CATSEGPNTYEQYF	TGTGCCACCAGCGAGGGGCCGAATACCTACGAGCAGTACTTC
-	TRBV6-5	TRBJ1-5	-	CASSYSAGGGQPQHF	TGTGCCAGCAGTTACTCAGCGGGGGGAGGACAGCCCCAGCATTTT
-	TRBV13	TRBJ1-1	once	CASSLGNRNTEAFF	TGTGCCAGCAGCTTAGGAAACCGGAACACTGAAGCTTTCTTT
TRBD1	TRBV7-9	TRBJ1-2	-	CASSNRAGQDYGYTF	TGTGCCAGCAGCAACCGAGCGGGACAGGACTATGGCTACACCTTC
-	TRBV11-1	TRBJ2-6	-	CASSQGHSGANVLTF	TGTGCCAGCAGCCAGGGCCACTCTGGGGCCAACGTCCTGACTTTC
TRBD2	TRBV3-1/TRBV3-2	TRBJ2-1	-	CASSLLGTSGKYNEQFF	TGTGCCAGCAGTCTCCTCGGGACTAGCGGGAAGTACAATGAGCAGTTCTTC
TRBD2	TRBV19	TRBJ2-7	-	CASSSRAGGPSEQYF	TGTGCCAGTAGTTCCAGAGCGGGAGGGCCCAGCGAGCAGTACTTC
-	TRBV7-8	TRBJ2-7	-	CASYLGGVPYEQYF	TGTGCCAGCTACCTCGGCGGAGTGCCCTACGAGCAGTACTTC
-	TRBV4-1	TRBJ1-5	once	CASSQDLSAYSNQPQHF	TGCGCCAGCAGCCAAGATCTTTCGGCGTATAGCAATCAGCCCCAGCATTTT
-	TRBV5-1	TRBJ1-5	-	CASSPQGIDQPQHF	TGCGCCAGCAGCCCCCAGGGGATTGATCAGCCCCAGCATTTT
-	TRBV6-1	TRBJ1-3	-	CASSVDGRGSGNTIYF	TGTGCCAGCAGTGTGGACGGGAGGGGATCTGGAAACACCATATATTTT
TRBD2	TRBV5-1	TRBJ2-2	-	CASSLARTSGISGTGELFF	TGCGCCAGCAGCTTGGCCAGGACTAGCGGGATATCGGGCACCGGGGAGCTGTTTTTT
-	TRBV7-9	TRBJ2-1	-	CASSLGLEGYNEQFF	TGTGCCAGCAGCTTAGGACTAGAAGGGTACAATGAGCAGTTCTTC
TRBD1	TRBV18	TRBJ2-7	-	CASSPPGTASYEQYF	TGTGCCAGCTCACCACCGGGGACAGCTTCCTACGAGCAGTACTTC
-	TRBV24-1	TRBJ2-5	-	CATSDLVTQYF	TGTGCCACCAGTGATTTAGTGACCCAGTACTTC
TRBD2	TRBV6-4	TRBJ2-3	-	CASSPSPGGSEDDTQYF	TGTGCCAGCAGTCCCTCTCCGGGGGGGAGTGAGGATGATACGCAGTATTTT
-	TRBV18	TRBJ2-3	once	CASSPTGGGPDTQYF	TGTGCCAGCTCACCAACGGGGGGCGGTCCAGATACGCAGTATTTT
-	TRBV29-1	TRBJ2-4	-	CSVPDPNGRVRYF	TGCAGCGTCCCGGACCCCAATGGTAGAGTCCGGTACTTC
-	TRBV7-6	TRBJ1-6	-	CAIRFETAPNSPLHF	TGTGCCATCCGCTTTGAGACAGCGCCGAATTCACCCCTCCACTTT
TRBD1	TRBV28	TRBJ2-1	-	CASSPGQGSMSYNEQFF	TGTGCCAGCAGTCCCGGACAGGGAAGCATGTCCTACAATGAGCAGTTCTTC
-	TRBV10-3	TRBJ1-2	-	CAISRGSNYGYTF	TGTGCCATCAGCCGCGGGAGCAACTATGGCTACACCTTC
-	TRBV5-1	TRBJ2-1	-	CASSLGDWIYNEQFF	TGCGCCAGCAGCTTGGGGGACTGGATCTACAATGAGCAGTTCTTC
TRBD2	TRBV6-2/TRBV6-3	TRBJ2-7	-	CASSYSASGVYEQYF	TGTGCCAGCAGTTACTCGGCTAGCGGAGTATACGAGCAGTACTTC
TRBD1	TRBV7-8	TRBJ1-2	-	CASSLRTGFYGYTF	TGTGCCAGCAGCCTACGGACAGGGTTCTATGGCTACACCTTC
-	TRBV2	TRBJ1-5	-	CASSLSGQSNQPQHF	TGTGCCAGCAGCTTAAGCGGACAGTCAAATCAGCCCCAGCATTTT
-	TRBV10-3	TRBJ2-2	-	CAISESGILNTGELFF	TGTGCCATCAGTGAGTCGGGGATTCTGAACACCGGGGAGCTGTTTTTT
-	TRBV6-2/TRBV6-3	TRBJ1-5	-	CASSYSQGNQPQHF	TGTGCCAGCAGTTACTCACAGGGCAATCAGCCCCAGCATTTT
-	TRBV27	TRBJ1-1	-	CASSSIYELKLSLDKAPRGTEAFF	-
-	TRBV1	TRBJ1-2	-	CTSSQDGVEGGYTF	TGCACCAGCAGCCAAGATGGGGTCGAAGGGGGCTACACCTTC
-	TRBV6-5	TRBJ1-2	-	CAILLTSVAYGYTF	TGTGCCATCCTCCTGACAAGCGTTGCCTATGGCTACACCTTC
-	TRBV11-2	TRBJ2-7	-	CASSLWGGPSYEQYF	TGTGCCAGCAGCTTATGGGGCGGGCCCTCCTACGAGCAGTACTTC
TRBD1	TRBV5-1	TRBJ2-2	-	CASSRQGMDTGELFF	TGCGCCAGCAGTCGACAGGGGATGGACACCGGGGAGCTGTTTTTT
TRBD2	TRBV6-2/TRBV6-3	TRBJ2-5	-	CASSPLGSGRWETQYF	TGTGCCAGCAGTCCCCTGGGTAGCGGGAGGTGGGAGACCCAGTACTTC
-	TRBV10-3	TRBJ2-3	-	CAISKGDTQYF	TGTGCCATCAGTAAGGGAGATACGCAGTATTTT
TRBD1	TRBV7-8	TRBJ2-7	-	CASSPEGQGYEQYF	TGTGCCAGCAGCCCCGAGGGACAGGGCTACGAGCAGTACTTC
-	TRBV18	TRBJ2-7	-	CASSREITYEQYF	TGTGCCAGCTCACGGGAAATCACCTACGAGCAGTACTTC
-	TRBV5-8	TRBJ1-5	-	CASSLDQPQHF	TGTGCCAGCAGCTTGGATCAGCCCCAGCATTTT
TRBD2	TRBV11-3	TRBJ2-7	-	CASSPGGSGTSGRINYEQYF	TGTGCCAGCAGCCCAGGGGGATCCGGGACTAGCGGGAGAATTAACTACGAGCAGTACTTC
-	TRBV30	TRBJ1-6	-	CALRQDKNSPLHF	TGTGCCCTGAGGCAGGACAAAAATTCACCCCTCCACTTT
TRBD1	TRBV9	TRBJ1-1	-	CASSLRTGVNTEAFF	TGTGCCAGCAGCCTCCGGACAGGGGTGAACACTGAAGCTTTCTTT
-	TRBV7-9	TRBJ2-7	-	CASSSTPLFYEQYF	TGTGCCAGCAGCTCTACCCCACTCTTCTACGAGCAGTACTTC
TRBD1	TRBV29-1	TRBJ2-7	-	CSVQGQRSSYEQYF	TGCAGCGTCCAGGGACAGCGGAGCTCCTACGAGCAGTACTTC
-	TRBV28	TRBJ2-3	-	CASTHLTRRVTDTQYF	TGTGCCAGCACCCACCTAACCCGCCGGGTCACAGATACGCAGTATTTT